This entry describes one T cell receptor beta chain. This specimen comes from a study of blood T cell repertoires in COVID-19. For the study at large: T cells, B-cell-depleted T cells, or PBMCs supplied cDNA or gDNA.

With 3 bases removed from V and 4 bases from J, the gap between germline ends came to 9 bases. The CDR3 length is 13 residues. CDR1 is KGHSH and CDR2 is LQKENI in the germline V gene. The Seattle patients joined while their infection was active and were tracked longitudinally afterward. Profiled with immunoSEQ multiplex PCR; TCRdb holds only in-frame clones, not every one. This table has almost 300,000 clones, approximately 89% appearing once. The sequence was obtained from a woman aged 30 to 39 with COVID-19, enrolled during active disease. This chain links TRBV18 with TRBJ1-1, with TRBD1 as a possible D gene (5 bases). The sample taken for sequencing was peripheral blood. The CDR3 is CASSPQGPTEAFF. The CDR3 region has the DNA TGTGCCAGCTCACCTCAGGGCCCCACTGAAGCTTTCTTT.